The 5 T cell receptor beta chains below all came from one sample that was sequenced in a study of blood T cells in healthy people across ages. PCR was performed a second time for 7 to 11 cycles using a sample-barcoded 5' primer and a J-beta primer mix. TCRdb re-analysed the 5' RACE reads in MiXCR, keeping a single row per CDR3 protein. This sample has about 760,000 distinct CDR3 sequences, with roughly 56% found just once. Sequenced sample: blood. Receptors were obtained from a man aged 40-49 years in good health.

Notes on this clonotype: A junction end diverges from the germline sequence, so it may reflect a read error. J is TRBJ2-5 and V is TRBV3-1; the D gene is possibly TRBD2 (6 bases). The germline gives CDR1 LGHDT, CDR2 YNNKEL (reference sequence). This CDR3 is built from 15 residues. The CDR3 protein is CAGSPLLAFGETQYF. CDR3 bases: TGTGCCGGCAGCCCCCTTCTAGCGTTCGGGGAGACCCAGTACTTC.

The chain couples TRBV7-8 to TRBJ2-5; 7 bases line up with TRBD1. The germline gives CDR1 SGHVS, CDR2 FQNEAQ. The trim removed 5 bases at V and 11 bases at J, leaving 17 bases unmatched. This CDR3 comprises 15 residues. As DNA, the CDR3 is TGTGCCAGCAGCCCTACGGGACAGCCCTTTGGGGAGCAGTACTTC. Protein sequence: CASSPTGQPFGEQYF.

The chain recombines TRBV7-2 with TRBJ1-2; no clear D gene. Trimming pared 5 bases from V and 8 bases from J, leaving 15 bases between. CDR3 length equals 13 residues. Germline V gene data show CDR1 as SGHTA and CDR2 as FQGNSA. CDR3 protein: CASSPGPKEGYTF. The DNA for the CDR3 is TGTGCCAGCAGCCCCGGACCGAAAGAAGGCTACACCTTC.

The chain is built from TRBV20-1 and TRBJ1-1; D is ambiguous. The CDR3 spans 13 residues. CDR1 and CDR2 from the germline V gene are DFQATT and SNEGSKA (reference sequence). Between the trimmed V and J ends, which lost 2 bases and 6 bases, there was a span of 13 bases. The CDR3 here is CSARYELGPEAFF. For the CDR3, the DNA is TGCAGTGCTAGATACGAACTGGGCCCTGAAGCTTTCTTT.

The CDR3 DNA sequence: TGCAGCGTTGTCAGTTTGAACGAGCAGTACTTC. This translates into CSVVSLNEQYF. The chain combines TRBV29-1 with TRBJ2-7, with D uncertain. The germline V gene has CDR1 SQVTM and CDR2 ANQGSEA. Trimming took 4 bases from V and 5 from J, leaving 9 bases between them. This CDR3 is 11 amino acids long.